This TCR beta chain is drawn from a study of tumor-infiltrating lymphocytes in primary liver carcinoma. This CDR3 contains 13 residues. Unsorted bulk tissue of roughly 17-33 mg yielded co-extracted RNA and DNA. By surgical resection, the patients were treated for their primary liver carcinoma. This clonotype was observed once. The antigen is unknown. This sequence may be a read error, since a much larger clone differs from it by one base. Priming with a constant-region primer yielded TCR beta cDNA from 450 to 600 ng total RNA. Slightly modified ARM-PCR with three nested multiplex PCR rounds yielded TCR beta libraries. With TRBV1-TRBV30 forward primers and a C-beta reverse primer, the first two PCR rounds were run for nine to eleven cycles each. MiXCR, applied by TCRdb to the multiplex PCR reads, yields one record per CDR3 protein. The data contain 100,000 to 150,000 distinct CDR3 sequences, about 59% of them singletons.

Findings and caveats of the study: Only around 7-25% of top clones occurred in all five tumor regions. Tumors carried a top-250-clone fraction significantly exceeding that of blood (p = 0.039).

This chain connects TRBV12-3 or TRBV12-4 to TRBJ1-2; the D gene is possibly TRBD1 (6 bases). This clonotype originated in a woman aged 55-69 years with primary liver carcinoma and hepatitis B virus infection. The specimen sequenced was liver tumor tissue from sampling region 1. Subset described: tumor region T1, superior pole. CDR3 sequence reads: CASSTGGGYDYTF. The CDR3 coding sequence is TGTGCCAGCAGCACTGGGGGCGGGTATGACTACACCTTC.